The 21 T cell receptor beta chains given below trace back to one sample, sequenced in a study of T cells in Graves' hyperthyroidism and ophthalmopathy (dated by TCRdb to the late 2010s). Library preparation was by multiplex PCR. TCRdb records Illumina HiSeq 2000 as the sequencer. The TCR beta CDR3 regions were amplified from the RNA transcripts. For the first round of RT-PCR on the TCR CDR3, the HTBI primer set was used together with the Qiagen OneStep RT-PCR kit. Starting from the raw public reads, TCRdb applied fastp trimming at Q25, assembled clones with MiXCR and retained in-frame beta chains. Each record represents a unique CDR3 protein, reported with the most common genes and DNA among its rows. The sample table records approximately 490,000 distinct CDR3 sequences; under 25% of these occur just once. The ten largest make up approximately 49% of the sample. The material sequenced was blood. Receptors originate from a woman in her seventies with Graves' ophthalmopathy.

This clonotype was seen repeatedly, ten times or more. The chain joins TRBV11-2 to TRBJ1-4; no definite D call. The CDR3 extends over 11 amino acids. Germline CDR1 and CDR2: SGHAT and FQNNGV. V dropped 5 bases and J dropped 11 bases, with 9 bases sitting between them. The CDR3 nucleotides read TGTGCCAGCAGCACATATACGAAACTGTTTTTT. Encoded protein: CASSTYTKLFF.

This clonotype showed up many times. The gene calls are TRBV9 and TRBJ1-2; 10 positions match TRBD1. This CDR3 is 14 amino acids long. J lost 4 bases, V lost 2 bases, and 2 bases had no gene match. Germline CDR1 and CDR2: SGDLS and YYNGEE. In DNA, the CDR3 is TGTGCCAGCAGCGTGGGACAGGGGATCTATGGCTACACCTTC. It specifies CASSVGQGIYGYTF.

The chain combines TRBV9 with TRBJ2-7; TRBD1 agrees at 7 bases. Germline V gene lookup returns CDR1 SGDLS and CDR2 YYNGEE. With V trimmed by 1 base and J by 6 bases, 7 bases remained unmatched. The CDR3 extends over 14 amino acids. CDR3 coding DNA: TGTGCCAGCAGCGTAACCGGGACAGAGAGCGAGCAGTACTTC. It specifies CASSVTGTESEQYF. Full variable domain (missing parts from reference TRBV9 and TRBJ2-7): DSGVTQTPKHLITATGQRVTLRCSPRSGDLSVYWYQQSLDQGLQFLIQYYNGEERAKGNILERFSAQQFPDLHSELNLSSLELGDSALYFCASSVTGTESEQYFGPGTRLTVT.

This clonotype was observed a handful of times. The V and J genes are TRBV30 and TRBJ2-1; TRBD2 agrees at 11 bases. V gave up 2 bases and J gave up 4 bases; unmatched junction bases: 7. Looked up from germline, CDR1 is GTSNPN and CDR2 is SVGIG (reference sequence). The CDR3 has 16 amino acids. The CDR3 DNA reads TGTGCCTGGAGTCGATCGGGACTAGCGGTATACAATGAGCAGTTCTTC. It translates to CAWSRSGLAVYNEQFF.

This clonotype came up many times. This chain links TRBV5-6 with TRBJ1-1; TRBD1 might be the D (5 bases). The CDR3 is made up of 13 amino acids. Looked up from germline, CDR1 is SGHDT and CDR2 is YYEEEE. V was trimmed by 4 bases and J by 6 bases, leaving 13 bases between them. CDR3 nucleotide sequence: TGTGCCAGCAGCCAGGGCCTAGGCTCTGAAGCTTTCTTT. It yields the protein CASSQGLGSEAFF.

The chain joins TRBV30 to TRBJ2-7; D remains ambiguous. The CDR3 has 11 amino acids. Trimming cost V 5 bases and J 2 bases, with 7 bases left between them. Germline V lookup: CDR1 GTSNPN, CDR2 SVGIG (reference sequence). The CDR3 sequence is CAWGTPYEQYF. As DNA, the CDR3 is TGTGCCTGGGGTACCCCCTACGAGCAGTACTTC.

The chain uses TRBV2 and TRBJ2-5; no firm D call. V dropped 2 bases and J dropped 1 base, with 5 bases sitting between them. The CDR3 contains 13 residues. Per germline, CDR1 SNHLY and CDR2 FYNNEI. The DNA for the CDR3 is TGTGCCAGCAGTGAAAACAGCCAAGAGACCCAGTACTTC. Translating gives CASSENSQETQYF.

This clonotype was counted ten times or more. This chain uses TRBV7-9 with TRBJ1-1; no clear D. This CDR3 region has 16 residues. The germline gives CDR1 SEHNR, CDR2 FQNEAQ (reference sequence). V was clipped by 6 bases and J by 0 bases, with 17 bases between them. CDR3 sequence (DNA): TGTGCCAGCAGTCGAAAACCGGGCTCTTTGAACACTGAAGCTTTCTTT. Translation gives CASSRKPGSLNTEAFF. The full variable domain, with the rest looked up from reference TRBV7-9 and TRBJ1-1, is DTGVSQNPRHKITKRGQNVTFRCDPISEHNRLYWYRQTLGQGPEFLTYFQNEAQLEKSRLLSDRFSAERPKGSFSTLEIQRTEQGDSAMYLCASSRKPGSLNTEAFFGQGTRLTVV.

This clonotype occurred many times. The chain combines TRBV28 with TRBJ1-5, with 7 bases identical to TRBD1. From germline, CDR1 is MDHEN and CDR2 SYDVKM. The CDR3 consists of 15 residues. The V and J ends lost 6 bases and 1 base, in that order; junction bases with no gene match: 6. In DNA, the CDR3 is TGTGCCAGCAGCAGACAGGGTAGGAGCAATCAGCCCCAGCATTTT. This sequence encodes CASSRQGRSNQPQHF.

The table lists this clonotype with a few counts. The chain uses TRBV5-1 and TRBJ2-3; 8 bases map to TRBD1. V shed 4 bases and J 5 bases; nucleotides not matched to a gene: 6. Germline CDR1 and CDR2: SGHRS and YFSETQ. This CDR3 comprises 14 residues. CDR3 residues: CASSKDRVGDTQYF. CDR3 in DNA: TGCGCCAGCAGCAAGGACAGGGTAGGAGATACGCAGTATTTT.

The chain couples TRBV5-1 to TRBJ2-7; 15 bases are a match to TRBD2. The CDR3 covers 17 residues. V lost 0 bases, J lost 6 bases, and 7 bases stayed unmatched. CDR1 SGHRS and CDR2 YFSETQ come from the germline V gene. CDR3 sequence (DNA): TGCGCCAGCAGCTTGGGTAGGGGACTAGCGGGAGGTGGCGAGCAGTACTTC. Its protein is CASSLGRGLAGGGEQYF.

This clonotype was seen a single time. Mismatch with germline at one junction end may stem from a read error. V and J are TRBV12-3 or TRBV12-4 and TRBJ2-1, with 11 positions matching TRBD2. The CDR3 runs 14 residues. The CDR3 reads CGSRTSGGDNEQFF. The CDR3 DNA is TGTGGCAGCAGAACTAGCGGGGGAGACAATGAGCAGTTCTTC.

The V call is TRBV7-2, the J call TRBJ2-7; the match to TRBD2 covers 8 bases. The CDR3 covers 20 residues. Losses at the gene ends were 5 bases for V and 0 bases for J; bases not matched to a gene: 21. Germline values: CDR1 SGHTA, CDR2 FQGNSA. This CDR3 reads CASSPYLIPRTSLSSYEQYF. In nucleotides, the CDR3 is TGTGCCAGCAGCCCCTACCTCATCCCCAGGACTAGCCTAAGCTCCTACGAGCAGTACTTC.

The gene calls are TRBV20-1 and TRBJ2-7, with 8 bases identical to TRBD1. Unmatched junction bases numbered 19, after V lost 6 bases and J lost 6 bases. The CDR3 runs 16 residues. Germline CDR1 and CDR2: DFQATT and SNEGSKA (reference sequence). CDR3 amino acids: CSARTPQDRVNREQYF. CDR3 DNA: TGCAGTGCCCGCACACCCCAGGACAGGGTGAACCGCGAGCAGTACTTC.

V is TRBV15 and J is TRBJ2-1; TRBD2 matches 8 bases. The CDR3 runs to 16 residues. Trimming took 1 base from V and 2 from J; bases not matched to a gene: 4. Looked up from germline, CDR1 is LNHNV and CDR2 is YYDKDF (reference sequence). The CDR3 region is CATSRVGGRPYNEQFF. In nucleotides, the CDR3 is TGTGCCACCAGCAGAGTCGGCGGGAGGCCCTACAATGAGCAGTTCTTC.

A few counts support this clonotype. The rearrangement links TRBV13 to TRBJ2-2, with 8 bases aligning to TRBD1. Trimming cost V 1 base and J 3 bases; bases outside gene matches: 4. The CDR3 has 16 residues. CDR1 is PRHDT and CDR2 is FYEKMQ in the germline V gene (reference sequence). The CDR3 nucleotides are TGTGCCAGCAGCTTAGTCCCGGACAGGGACACCGGGGAGCTGTTTTTT. Its translation: CASSLVPDRDTGELFF.

This clonotype was detected only a few times. The chain uses TRBV30 and TRBJ1-1, with a weak D call TRBD1 (6 bases). This CDR3 comprises 14 residues. Germline-derived CDR1 and CDR2 are GTSNPN and SVGIG (reference sequence). Trimming left V 4 bases short and J 3 bases short, with 15 bases between. The CDR3 nucleotides are TGTGCCTGGAATCCGAACAGGGCGGACACTGAAGCTTTCTTT. It translates to CAWNPNRADTEAFF.

This clonotype turned up a few times. This chain joins TRBV30 and TRBJ1-1, with D possibly being TRBD1 (5 bases). The CDR3 runs 16 residues. V lost 0 bases and J lost 1, with 15 bases in between. Germline CDR1 is GTSNPN and CDR2 is SVGIG (reference sequence). CDR3 nucleotides: TGTGCCTGGAGTGTAATAGGTGGGGGTCGGAACACTGAAGCTTTCTTT. Its translation: CAWSVIGGGRNTEAFF.

This clonotype showed up just a few times. V usage is TRBV5-1 and J usage is TRBJ2-1, with D tentatively TRBD2 (6 bases). The length of the CDR3 is 15 residues. Deletions cut 4 bases from V and 8 bases from J, with 19 bases between. Germline lookup yields CDR1 SGHRS and CDR2 YFSETQ. CDR3 region: CASSLKAGQIYEQFF. DNA of the CDR3: TGCGCCAGCAGCCTGAAAGCGGGTCAGATCTATGAGCAGTTCTTC.

This clonotype was seen many times. The chain links TRBV11-2 to TRBJ2-7; D possibly uses TRBD1 or TRBD2 (5 bases each). This CDR3 is built from 15 residues. The germline V gene encodes CDR1 SGHAT and CDR2 FQNNGV. The V end was cut by 5 bases, the J end by 1 base, with 15 bases between. The CDR3 bases are TGTGCCAGCAGCCCTTCCCGGGGACGGTCCTACGAGCAGTACTTC. Encoded protein: CASSPSRGRSYEQYF.

This clonotype was recorded a few times. The gene calls are TRBV28 and TRBJ1-6, with TRBD1 as a possible D gene (6 bases). V lost 1 base and J 14 bases, leaving 9 bases between the germline ends. From germline, CDR1 is MDHEN and CDR2 SYDVKM. The CDR3 covers 12 residues. The CDR3 reads CASSLFRGTLHF. Here the CDR3 DNA reads TGTGCCAGCAGTTTATTTAGGGGGACCCTCCACTTT. Full variable domain (remainder filled in from reference TRBV28 and TRBJ1-6): DVKVTQSSRYLVKRTGEKVFLECVQDMDHENMFWYRQDPGLGLRLIYFSYDVKMKEKGDIPEGYSVSREKKERFSLILESASTNQTSMYLCASSLFRGTLHFGNGTRLTVT.